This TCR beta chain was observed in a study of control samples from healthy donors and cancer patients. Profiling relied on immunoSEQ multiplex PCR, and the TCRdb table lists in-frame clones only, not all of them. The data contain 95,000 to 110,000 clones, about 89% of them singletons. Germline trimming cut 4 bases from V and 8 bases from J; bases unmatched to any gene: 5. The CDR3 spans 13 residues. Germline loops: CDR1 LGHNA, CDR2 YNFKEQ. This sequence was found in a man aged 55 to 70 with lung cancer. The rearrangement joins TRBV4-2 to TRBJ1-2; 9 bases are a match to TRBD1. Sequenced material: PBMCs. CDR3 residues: CASSLGTGRGYTF. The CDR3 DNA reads TGTGCCAGCAGCCTAGGGACAGGGAGAGGCTACACCTTC.